This T cell receptor (beta chain) was observed in a study of Graves' ophthalmopathy and Graves' hyperthyroidism. The CDR3 is 16 amino acids. V lost 3 bases and J 6 bases, leaving 18 bases between the germline ends. Germline CDR1 reads KGHSH; CDR2 reads LQKENI. Amplification of TCR beta CDR3 regions used RNA transcripts. In the first round, RT-PCR was carried out with HTBI primers, and a multiplex PCR formed the second round. TCRdb re-called the multiplex PCR reads with MiXCR, one entry per CDR3 protein. The sample consists of fewer than 400,000 distinct CDR3 sequences, approximately 20% of them appearing once.

The chain is built from TRBV18 and TRBJ2-4; tentative D call: TRBD2 (6 bases). Sequenced input: peripheral blood. The clonotype originates from a woman between 18 and 29 years old with Graves' ophthalmopathy. The CDR3 bases are TGTGCCAGCTCACCTAGCGGTGCTGGCCATTTAAACATTCAGTACTTC. This codes for CASSPSGAGHLNIQYF.